This T cell receptor (beta chain) was profiled in a study of blood T cell repertoires in COVID-19. In the study overall: Whether acute or convalescent, the COVID-19 samples came from the United States, Italy and Spain.

Clones were sequenced by immunoSEQ multiplex PCR, and TCRdb holds only the in-frame ones, with some missing. The table includes about 230,000 clones, over 70% detected once. This CDR3 contains 13 residues. Trimming stripped 2 bases from V and 13 bases from J, with 17 bases between. The V gene's germline CDR1 is GTSNPN and CDR2 SVGIG (reference sequence). The TCR sequence derives from a woman of 80 years or more with acute or convalescent COVID-19. The genes are TRBV30 and TRBJ1-4; no clear D. Sequencing was done on a sample of peripheral blood. The CDR3 sequence: CAWSTSGTAVLFF. Written as DNA, the CDR3 is TGTGCCTGGAGTACGAGCGGTACGGCAGTACTGTTTTTT.